The 24 T cell receptor beta chains below come from one sample, sequenced in a study of vaccination and CD4 T cells after COVID-19. These receptors lack a known antigen. Treatment indicated: roughly ten-day PBMC culture with coronavirus spike peptide pools or control peptides (ViraFEST assay). The Oncomine TCR Beta short-read assay was applied to DNA of cultured CD4+ T cells. TCRdb reprocessed the PCR reads via MiXCR and lists one record per CDR3 protein. The sample shows over 13,000 distinct CDR3 sequences, roughly half of them seen only once. Sequencing used CD4+ T cells from blood, cultured in vitro. These receptors were obtained from a human donor who had recovered from COVID-19.

V gene TRBV6-4 combines with J gene TRBJ2-2; TRBD1 agrees at 7 bases. J was trimmed by 3 bases and V by 6 bases; bases with no gene match: 1. Germline CDR1 and CDR2: MRHNA and SNTAGT. The CDR3 totals 13 residues. The CDR3 DNA sequence: TGTGCCAGCAGCGACAGGGACACCGGGGAGCTGTTTTTT. Residues: CASSDRDTGELFF.

This clonotype is hyperexpanded by share. The CDR3 reads CASSEADGVVQPQHF. CDR3 nucleotides: TGTGCCAGCAGTGAAGCGGACGGGGTTGTTCAGCCCCAGCATTTT. The chain combines TRBV6-1 with TRBJ1-5, with D unresolved. The CDR3 covers 15 residues. Germline V gene data show CDR1 as MNHNS and CDR2 as SASEGT. The V and J ends lost 0 bases and 6 bases respectively, with 12 bases between them.

In this sample, this clonotype turned up a few times. The J gene is TRBJ2-1, the V gene TRBV7-9, with D possibly TRBD1 on 7 matching bases. The V gene's germline CDR1 is SEHNR and CDR2 FQNEAQ (reference sequence). The germline V and J ends were trimmed by 2 bases and 5 bases, with 13 bases remaining between them. This CDR3 contains 15 residues. This chain's CDR3 is CASSLSGGRNNEQFF. CDR3 nucleotide sequence: TGTGCCAGCAGCTTATCAGGGGGGAGAAACAATGAGCAGTTCTTC.

V gene TRBV21-1 combines with J gene TRBJ2-3. TRBV21-1 is deemed a pseudogene. This CDR3 has 15 residues. CDR3 in DNA: TGTGCCAGCAGCATTCAGGATCTGCTCACAGATACGCAGTATTTT. This translates into CASSIQDLLTDTQYF.

Written as DNA, the CDR3 is TGTGCTAGTGGTTTGGTACTCGGGGGCAGCACCTCCTATGGCTACACCTTC. Protein sequence: CASGLVLGGSTSYGYTF. The chain carries TRBV12-5 and TRBJ1-2; maybe TRBD1 (6 bases). Looked up from germline, CDR1 is LGHNT and CDR2 is FRNRAP. V shed 0 bases and J shed 4 bases, with 18 bases lying between them. The CDR3 extends over 17 amino acids.

The chain has TRBV6-1 and TRBJ2-1; 10 bases fit TRBD2. V dropped 5 bases and J dropped 4; count of bases not matched to a gene: 8. The germline CDR1 and CDR2 sequences are MNHNS and SASEGT. This CDR3 has 16 amino acids. The CDR3 loop reads CASSPTASGGYNEQFF. The CDR3 DNA sequence: TGTGCCAGCAGTCCCACGGCTAGCGGGGGATACAATGAGCAGTTCTTC.

The chain combines TRBV5-1 with TRBJ1-5; D unresolved. The CDR3 has 14 residues. Germline loops: CDR1 SGHRS, CDR2 YFSETQ. The V and J ends lost 0 bases and 5 bases respectively, with 9 bases between them. The CDR3 loop is CASSLASGDQPQHF. CDR3 nucleotide sequence: TGCGCCAGCAGCTTGGCCAGCGGGGATCAGCCCCAGCATTTT.

V usage is TRBV20-1 and J usage is TRBJ1-1, with D maybe TRBD1 (5 bases). Between the trimmed V and J ends, which lost 0 bases and 4 bases, there was a span of 6 bases. CDR1 is DFQATT and CDR2 is SNEGSKA in the germline V gene (reference sequence). CDR3 length equals 12 residues. The CDR3 coding sequence is TGCAGTGCTAGAGAGGGGGGCACTGAAGCTTTCTTT. Encoded protein: CSAREGGTEAFF.

V and J are TRBV6-4 and TRBJ1-1; D not resolved. V lost 4 bases and J 1 base, leaving 10 bases between the germline ends. Germline CDR1 and CDR2: MRHNA and SNTAGT. The CDR3 loop spans 14 amino acids. The CDR3 coding sequence is TGTGCCAGCAGTGTGTCCGGCAGGAACACTGAAGCTTTCTTT. This gives the protein CASSVSGRNTEAFF.

In its sample, this clonotype was seen a few times. The J gene is TRBJ1-5, the V gene TRBV6-1, with 8 bases that match TRBD1. Germline-derived CDR1 and CDR2 are MNHNS and SASEGT. With 4 bases clipped from V and 6 bases from J, the junction kept 8 bases outside the gene matches. The length of the CDR3 is 15 residues. The CDR3 region is CASSGQGQGGQPQHF. The CDR3 DNA reads TGTGCCAGCAGTGGGCAAGGACAGGGCGGTCAGCCCCAGCATTTT.

This clonotype was seen a few times. CDR3 coding DNA: TGTGCCAGCAGTTACGGGGGACTGAACACTGAAGCTTTCTTT. Translating it yields CASSYGGLNTEAFF. This chain connects TRBV6-5 to TRBJ1-1; D possibly corresponds to TRBD1 (5 bases). CDR1 and CDR2 (germline): MNHEY, SVGAGI. CDR3 length: 14 amino acids. Trimming cost V 2 bases and J 0 bases, with 7 bases left between them.

The chain combines TRBV19 with TRBJ1-5; TRBD1 matches 7 bases. The length of the CDR3 is 15 residues. Germline CDR1 LNHDA, CDR2 SQIVND (reference sequence). Losses at the gene ends were 5 bases for V and 6 bases for J; bases not matched to a gene: 10. The DNA of the CDR3 is TGTGCCAGTAGTCCCACAGGGGTGGTGAGTCAGCCCCAGCATTTT. Translation: CASSPTGVVSQPQHF.

There are a few counts of this clonotype. The J gene is TRBJ1-2, the V gene TRBV27; TRBD1 might be the D (6 bases). Between the trimmed V and J ends, which lost 5 bases and 5 bases, there was a span of 12 bases. The germline gives CDR1 MNHEY, CDR2 SMNVEV (reference sequence). The CDR3 totals 13 residues. The CDR3: CASSETGRYGYTF. The CDR3 nucleotides read TGTGCCAGCAGTGAAACAGGGAGATATGGCTACACCTTC.

The V and J genes are TRBV7-2 and TRBJ2-5; D ambiguous. Germline CDR1 reads SGHTA; CDR2 reads FQGNSA. The CDR3 runs 16 residues. V shed 5 bases and J shed 0 bases, with 16 bases lying between them. The CDR3 bases are TGTGCCAGCAGCACCGCGATGGACCGCCACCAAGAGACCCAGTACTTC. Its protein is CASSTAMDRHQETQYF.

The chain employs TRBV28 and TRBJ1-4; D is possibly TRBD1 (5 bases). V dropped 7 bases and J dropped 1 base, with 16 bases sitting between them. Per the germline V gene, CDR1 is MDHEN and CDR2 is SYDVKM. This CDR3 has 16 amino acids. CDR3 coding DNA: TGTGCCAGCACCCTTGACAGTGCTATAACTAATGAAAAACTGTTTTTT. It is translated as CASTLDSAITNEKLFF.

DNA for the CDR3: TGTGCCAGCAGTGGACAGGGGGCGTCCTATAATTCACCCCTCCACTTT. This encodes CASSGQGASYNSPLHF. The chain joins TRBV27 to TRBJ1-6; 11 nucleotides agree with TRBD1. Germline V gene sequence: CDR1 MNHEY, CDR2 SMNVEV (reference sequence). This CDR3 is built from 16 residues. V dropped 5 bases and J dropped 1; count of bases not matched to a gene: 1.

This rearrangement joins TRBV6-1 to TRBJ2-2; TRBD2 matches 13 bases. This CDR3 is 16 amino acids long. The germline gives CDR1 MNHNS, CDR2 SASEGT. The junction had 7 bases not matched to a gene; V was cut back by 5 bases and J by 7 bases. The CDR3 sequence is CASSRGLAGYIGELFF. The CDR3, as DNA: TGTGCCAGCAGTCGGGGACTAGCGGGATATATCGGGGAGCTGTTTTTT.

The chain employs TRBV6-1 and TRBJ1-6; no clear D gene. This CDR3 is built from 12 residues. Germline values: CDR1 MNHNS, CDR2 SASEGT. Between the trimmed V and J ends, which lost 6 bases and 10 bases, there was a span of 10 bases. In DNA, the CDR3 is TGTGCCAGCAGGGGCTCCACCTCACCCCTCCACTTT. Its protein product is CASRGSTSPLHF.

This clonotype was seen a few times. No conserved phenylalanine or tryptophan ends this CDR3, so it is likely a read error. This chain connects TRBV7-9 to TRBJ2-5; TRBD2 might be the D (6 bases). The germline gives CDR1 SEHNR, CDR2 FQNEAQ (reference sequence). The CDR3 extends over 15 amino acids. V lost 2 bases and J 0 bases, leaving 10 bases between the germline ends. The CDR3 spells CASSLNAGNQETQYY. For the CDR3, the DNA is TGTGCCAGCAGCTTAAATGCGGGGAACCAAGAGACCCAGTACTAC.

V usage is TRBV3-1 and J usage is TRBJ2-4; no clear D. CDR3 size: 13 residues. Trimming stripped 0 bases from V and 9 bases from J, with 9 bases between. From germline, CDR1 is LGHDT and CDR2 YNNKEL (reference sequence). CDR3 in DNA: TGTGCCAGCAGCCAAGAGGGTGGGTTCATTCAGTACTTC. It translates to CASSQEGGFIQYF.

This rearrangement joins TRBV20-1 to TRBJ2-7; D may be TRBD1 (6 bases). The CDR3 length is 14 residues. Germline V gene sequence: CDR1 DFQATT, CDR2 SNEGSKA (reference sequence). The V end was cut by 0 bases, the J end by 6 bases, with 15 bases between. The CDR3 here is CSARDIQGKFEQYF. The CDR3 bases are TGCAGTGCTAGAGATATACAGGGTAAATTCGAGCAGTACTTC.

This sequence joins TRBV20-1 and TRBJ2-3; 10 bases agree with TRBD1. The CDR3 runs to 16 residues. V lost 4 bases to trimming and J lost 2 bases; unmatched junction nucleotides: 9. Looked up from germline, CDR1 is DFQATT and CDR2 is SNEGSKA (reference sequence). CDR3 sequence: CSATQRDRGNTDTQYF. CDR3 sequence (DNA): TGCAGTGCTACCCAACGGGACAGGGGAAACACAGATACGCAGTATTTT.

This clonotype is medium-sized by share. J is TRBJ1-2 and V is TRBV7-8; 9 bases fit TRBD1. Unmatched junction bases numbered 6, after V lost 5 bases and J lost 2 bases. The germline gives CDR1 SGHVS, CDR2 FQNEAQ. The CDR3 loop spans 15 amino acids. The CDR3 region is CASSDPGTGNYGYTF. CDR3 coding DNA: TGTGCCAGCAGCGACCCCGGGACAGGGAACTATGGCTACACCTTC.

This clonotype was seen a handful of times. This rearrangement joins TRBV20-1 to TRBJ2-7, with D possibly TRBD1 on 5 matching bases. The germline V gene has CDR1 DFQATT and CDR2 SNEGSKA (reference sequence). The V end lost 2 bases, the J end lost 2 bases, and 16 bases lay between the germline ends. The CDR3 is 15 amino acids. This chain's CDR3 is CSARSLQGNPYEQYF. The DNA for the CDR3 is TGCAGTGCTAGATCACTGCAGGGAAATCCCTACGAGCAGTACTTC.